Listed here is a single TCR beta chain. The CDR3 loop spans 15 amino acids. Germline V gene sequence: CDR1 SEHNR, CDR2 FQNEAQ (reference sequence). Trimming cost V 4 bases and J 4 bases, with 14 bases left between them. Profiling relied on immunoSEQ multiplex PCR, and the TCRdb table lists in-frame clones only, not all of them. This sample has some 87,000 clones, with roughly 80% found just once. The data were taken from a study of blood T cell repertoires in COVID-19. Across the study: In each case, the material was cDNA or gDNA derived from T cells, B-cell-depleted T cells, or PBMCs.

The chain employs TRBV7-9 and TRBJ1-5; maybe TRBD1 (5 bases). The sequenced sample consisted of peripheral blood. The receptor's source is a human donor in a cohort sampled during active COVID-19. DNA for the CDR3: TGTGCCAGCAGCTCCGCTTCCGGGGGAAATCAGCCCCAGCATTTT. Translated: CASSSASGGNQPQHF.